This TCR beta chain was recovered during a study of blood T cell repertoires in COVID-19. For the study at large: The United States, Italy and Spain provided the acute and convalescent COVID-19 samples.

This CDR3 region has 14 residues. CDR1 and CDR2 from the germline V gene are SEHNR and FQNEAQ (reference sequence). With 5 bases removed from V and 6 bases from J, the gap between germline ends came to 14 bases. Original data processing: Estimation of nucleated cell counts was performed using reference gene primer amplification. Some clones are missing from TCRdb's copy, which holds only in-frame ones; the method was immunoSEQ multiplex PCR. V and J calls and clone size are as listed in that table; D and trimming were resolved from the DNA. The sample has 150,000 to 200,000 clones, more than 75% seen once; the top ten hold roughly 8.7%.

The receptor comes from a woman aged 45 to 65 with active or convalescent COVID-19. The sample was peripheral blood. The chain has TRBV7-9 and TRBJ1-5, with unresolved D. CDR3 DNA sequence: TGTGCCAGCAGCGATACGGGTAAAGGTCAGCCCCAGCATTTT. Amino acid sequence: CASSDTGKGQPQHF.